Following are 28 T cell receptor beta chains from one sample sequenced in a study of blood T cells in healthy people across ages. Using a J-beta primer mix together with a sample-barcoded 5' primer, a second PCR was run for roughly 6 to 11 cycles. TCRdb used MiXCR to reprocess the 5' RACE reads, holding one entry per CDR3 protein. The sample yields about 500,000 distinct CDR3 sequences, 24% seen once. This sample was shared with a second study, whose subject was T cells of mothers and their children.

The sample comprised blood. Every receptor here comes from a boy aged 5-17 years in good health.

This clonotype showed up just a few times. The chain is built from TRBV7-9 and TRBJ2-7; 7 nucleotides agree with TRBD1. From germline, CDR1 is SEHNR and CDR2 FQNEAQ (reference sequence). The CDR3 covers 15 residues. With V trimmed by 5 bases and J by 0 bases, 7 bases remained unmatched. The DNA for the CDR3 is TGTGCCAGCAGCCTGACAGGGTTGGGCTCCTACGAGCAGTACTTC. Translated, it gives CASSLTGLGSYEQYF.

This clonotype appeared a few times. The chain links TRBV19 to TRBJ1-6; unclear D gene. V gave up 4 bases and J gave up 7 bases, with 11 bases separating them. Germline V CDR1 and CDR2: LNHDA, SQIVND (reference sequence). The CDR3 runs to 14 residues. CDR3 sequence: CASSTRTGNSPLHF. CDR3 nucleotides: TGTGCCAGTAGTACCCGGACGGGGAATTCACCCCTCCACTTT.

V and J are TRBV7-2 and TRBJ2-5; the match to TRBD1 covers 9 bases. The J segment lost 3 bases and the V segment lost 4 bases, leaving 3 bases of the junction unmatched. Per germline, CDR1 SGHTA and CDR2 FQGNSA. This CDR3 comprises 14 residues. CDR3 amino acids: CASSWTGEEETQYF. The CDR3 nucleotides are TGTGCCAGCAGCTGGACAGGGGAGGAAGAGACCCAGTACTTC.

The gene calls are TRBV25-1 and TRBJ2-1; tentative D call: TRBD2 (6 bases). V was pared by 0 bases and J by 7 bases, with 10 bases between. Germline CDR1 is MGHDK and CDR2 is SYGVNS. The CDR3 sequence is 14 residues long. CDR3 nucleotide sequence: TGTGCCAGCAGTGAATACACCCGGGGGAATGAGCAGTTCTTC. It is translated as CASSEYTRGNEQFF.

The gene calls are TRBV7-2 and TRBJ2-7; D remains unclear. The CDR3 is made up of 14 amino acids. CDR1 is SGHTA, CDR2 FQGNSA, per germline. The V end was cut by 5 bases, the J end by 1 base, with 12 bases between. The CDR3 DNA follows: TGTGCCAGCAGCGCCGGGTTTCTGTCCTACGAGCAGTACTTC. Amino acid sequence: CASSAGFLSYEQYF.

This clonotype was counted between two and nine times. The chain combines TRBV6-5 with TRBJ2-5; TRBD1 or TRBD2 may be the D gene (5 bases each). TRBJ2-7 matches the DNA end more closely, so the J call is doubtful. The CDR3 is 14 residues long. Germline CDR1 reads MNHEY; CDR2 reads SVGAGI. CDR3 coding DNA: TGTGCCAGCAGACCTGGGGACCATAGCTACGAGCAGTACTTC. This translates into CASRPGDHSYEQYF.

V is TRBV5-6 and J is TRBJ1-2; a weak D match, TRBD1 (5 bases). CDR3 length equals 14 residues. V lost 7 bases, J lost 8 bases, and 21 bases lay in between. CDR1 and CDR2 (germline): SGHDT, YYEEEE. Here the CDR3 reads CASRLWDGGLGYTF. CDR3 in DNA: TGTGCCAGCCGTCTATGGGACGGAGGTTTGGGCTACACCTTC.

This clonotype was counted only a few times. CDR3 sequence: CSVQRDAGELFF. DNA for the CDR3: TGCAGCGTCCAGCGGGACGCCGGGGAGCTGTTTTTT. The chain combines TRBV29-1 with TRBJ2-2; 7 bases agree with TRBD2. CDR1 SQVTM and CDR2 ANQGSEA come from the germline V gene. With V trimmed by 6 bases and J by 6 bases, 4 bases remained unmatched. The CDR3 consists of 12 residues.

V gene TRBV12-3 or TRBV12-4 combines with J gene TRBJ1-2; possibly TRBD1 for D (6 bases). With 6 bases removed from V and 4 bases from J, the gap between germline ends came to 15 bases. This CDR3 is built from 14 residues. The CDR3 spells CASSRGAAGYGYTF. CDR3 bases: TGTGCCAGCAGCCGGGGGGCAGCGGGCTATGGCTACACCTTC.

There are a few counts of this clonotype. The CDR3 DNA is TGTGCCAGCAGGGGAGGAGGCAGCTCCTATAATTCACCCCTCCACTTT. Its translation is CASRGGGSSYNSPLHF. The chain couples TRBV5-5 to TRBJ1-6; D not certain. CDR3 length: 16 amino acids. CDR1 is SGHKS and CDR2 is YYEKEE in the germline V gene (reference sequence). Trimming took 5 bases from V and 0 from J, leaving 12 bases between them.

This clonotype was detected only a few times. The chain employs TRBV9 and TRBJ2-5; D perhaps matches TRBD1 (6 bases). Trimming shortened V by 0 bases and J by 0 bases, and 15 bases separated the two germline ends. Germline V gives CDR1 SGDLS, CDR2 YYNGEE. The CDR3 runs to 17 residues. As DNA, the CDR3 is TGTGCCAGCAGCGTAGCACAGGGCATTCAGTACCAAGAGACCCAGTACTTC. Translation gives CASSVAQGIQYQETQYF. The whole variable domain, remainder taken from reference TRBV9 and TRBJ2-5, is DSGVTQTPKHLITATGQRVTLRCSPRSGDLSVYWYQQSLDQGLQFLIQYYNGEERAKGNILERFSAQQFPDLHSELNLSSLELGDSALYFCASSVAQGIQYQETQYFGPGTRLLVL.

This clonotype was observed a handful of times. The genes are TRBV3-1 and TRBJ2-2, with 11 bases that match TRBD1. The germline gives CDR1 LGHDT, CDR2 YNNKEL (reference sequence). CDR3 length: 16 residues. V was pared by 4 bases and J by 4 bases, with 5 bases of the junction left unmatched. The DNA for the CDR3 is TGTGCCAGCAGCCTCCCGGACAGGGGGCCCACCGGGGAGCTGTTTTTT. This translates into CASSLPDRGPTGELFF.

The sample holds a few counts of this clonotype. The CDR3 reads CASSEWGRATGELFF. CDR3 nucleotide sequence: TGTGCCAGCAGTGAATGGGGGAGGGCCACCGGGGAGCTGTTTTTT. The chain combines TRBV2 with TRBJ2-2, with TRBD2 identical over 7 bases. The CDR3 loop spans 15 amino acids. With V trimmed by 2 bases and J by 4 bases, 4 bases remained unmatched. The germline V gene encodes CDR1 SNHLY and CDR2 FYNNEI.

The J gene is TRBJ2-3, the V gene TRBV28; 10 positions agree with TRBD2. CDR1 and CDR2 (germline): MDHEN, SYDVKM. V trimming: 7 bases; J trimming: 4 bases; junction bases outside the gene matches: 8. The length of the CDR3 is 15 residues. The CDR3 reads CASIESGLAADTQYF. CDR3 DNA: TGTGCCAGCATCGAGTCCGGACTAGCGGCAGATACGCAGTATTTT.

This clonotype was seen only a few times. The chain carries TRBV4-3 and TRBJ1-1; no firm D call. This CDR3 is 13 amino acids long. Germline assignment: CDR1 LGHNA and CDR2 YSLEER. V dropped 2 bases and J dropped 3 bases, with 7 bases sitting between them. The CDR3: CASSQFRDTEAFF. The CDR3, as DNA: TGCGCCAGCAGCCAATTTCGGGACACTGAAGCTTTCTTT.

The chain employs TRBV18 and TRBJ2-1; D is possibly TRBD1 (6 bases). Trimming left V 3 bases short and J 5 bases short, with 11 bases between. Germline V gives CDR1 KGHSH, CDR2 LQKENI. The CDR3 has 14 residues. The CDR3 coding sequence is TGTGCCAGCTCACCTTGGGACAACAACAATGAGCAGTTCTTC. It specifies CASSPWDNNNEQFF.

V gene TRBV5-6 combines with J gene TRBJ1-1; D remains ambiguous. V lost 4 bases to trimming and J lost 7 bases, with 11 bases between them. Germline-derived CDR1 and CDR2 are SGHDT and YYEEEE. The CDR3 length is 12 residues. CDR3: CASSTGRHEAFF. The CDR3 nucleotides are TGTGCCAGCAGCACCGGACGGCATGAAGCTTTCTTT.

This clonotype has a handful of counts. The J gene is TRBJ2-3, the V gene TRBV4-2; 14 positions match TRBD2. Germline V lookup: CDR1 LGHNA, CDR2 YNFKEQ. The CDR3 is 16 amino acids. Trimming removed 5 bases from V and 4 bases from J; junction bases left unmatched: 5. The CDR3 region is CASSVRLAGGSDTQYF. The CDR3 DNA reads TGTGCCAGCAGCGTAAGACTAGCGGGAGGGTCAGATACGCAGTATTTT.

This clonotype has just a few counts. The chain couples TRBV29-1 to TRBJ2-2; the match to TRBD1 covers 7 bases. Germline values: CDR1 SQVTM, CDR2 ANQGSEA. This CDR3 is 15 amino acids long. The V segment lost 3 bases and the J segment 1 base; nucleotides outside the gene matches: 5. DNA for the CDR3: TGCAGCGTTGATCGGGACAGTAGGAACACCGGGGAGCTGTTTTTT. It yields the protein CSVDRDSRNTGELFF.

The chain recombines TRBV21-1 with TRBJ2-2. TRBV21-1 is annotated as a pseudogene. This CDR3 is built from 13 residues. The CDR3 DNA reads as TGTGCCAGTGAACCAAATAACACCGGGGAGCTGTTTTTT. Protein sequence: CASEPNNTGELFF.

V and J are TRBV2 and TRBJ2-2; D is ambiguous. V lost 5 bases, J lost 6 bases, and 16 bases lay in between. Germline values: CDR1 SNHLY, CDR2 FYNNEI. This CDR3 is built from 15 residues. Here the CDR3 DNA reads TGTGCCAGCAGTTCCCAAGGGTTGAGCGCCGGGGAGCTGTTTTTT. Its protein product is CASSSQGLSAGELFF. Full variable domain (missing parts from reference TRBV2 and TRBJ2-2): EPEVTQTPSHQVTQMGQEVILRCVPISNHLYFYWYRQILGQKVEFLVSFYNNEISEKSEIFDDQFSVERPDGSNFTLKIRSTKLEDSAMYFCASSSQGLSAGELFFGEGSRLTVL.

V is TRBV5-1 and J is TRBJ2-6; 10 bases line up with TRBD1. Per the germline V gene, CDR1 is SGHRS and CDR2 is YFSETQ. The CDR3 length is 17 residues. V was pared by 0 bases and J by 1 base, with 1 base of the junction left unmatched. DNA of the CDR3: TGCGCCAGCAGCTTGGAGGGACAGGGGTCTGGGGCCAACGTCCTGACTTTC. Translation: CASSLEGQGSGANVLTF. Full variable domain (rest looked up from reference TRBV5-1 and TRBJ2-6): KAGVTQTPRYLIKTRGQQVTLSCSPISGHRSVSWYQQTPGQGLQFLFEYFSETQRNKGNFPGRFSGRQFSNSRSEMNVSTLELGDSALYLCASSLEGQGSGANVLTFGAGSRLTVL.

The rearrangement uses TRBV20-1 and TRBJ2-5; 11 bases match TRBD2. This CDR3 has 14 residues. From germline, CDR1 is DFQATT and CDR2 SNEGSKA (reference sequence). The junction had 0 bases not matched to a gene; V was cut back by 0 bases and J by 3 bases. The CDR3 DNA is TGCAGTGCTAGAGAGGGACTAGCGGAAGAGACCCAGTACTTC. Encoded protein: CSAREGLAEETQYF.

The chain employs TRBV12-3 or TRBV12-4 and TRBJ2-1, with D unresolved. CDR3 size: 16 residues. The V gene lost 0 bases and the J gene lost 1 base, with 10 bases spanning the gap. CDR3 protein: CASSLAEWGSYNEQFF. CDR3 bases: TGTGCCAGCAGTTTAGCGGAGTGGGGATCCTACAATGAGCAGTTCTTC.

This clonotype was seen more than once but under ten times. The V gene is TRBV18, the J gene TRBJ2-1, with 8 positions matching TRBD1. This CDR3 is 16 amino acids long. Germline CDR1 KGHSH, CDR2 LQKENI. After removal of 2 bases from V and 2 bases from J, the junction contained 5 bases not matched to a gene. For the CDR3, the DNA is TGTGCCAGCTCACCAATGGTGACAGGGGCCTACAATGAGCAGTTCTTC. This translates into CASSPMVTGAYNEQFF.

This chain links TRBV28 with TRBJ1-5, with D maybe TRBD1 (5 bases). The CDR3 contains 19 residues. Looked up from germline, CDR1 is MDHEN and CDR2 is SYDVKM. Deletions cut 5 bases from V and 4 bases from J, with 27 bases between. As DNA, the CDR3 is TGTGCCAGCAGTCCCCCCCGTTACCGGGAAGCGGGGCCTAATCAGCCCCAGCATTTT. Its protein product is CASSPPRYREAGPNQPQHF.

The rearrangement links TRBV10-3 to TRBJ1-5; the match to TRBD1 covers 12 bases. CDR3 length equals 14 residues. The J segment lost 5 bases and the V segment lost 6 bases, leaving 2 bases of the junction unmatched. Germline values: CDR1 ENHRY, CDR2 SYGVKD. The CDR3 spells CAIRGQGADQPQHF. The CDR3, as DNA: TGTGCCATCAGGGGACAGGGGGCTGATCAGCCCCAGCATTTT.

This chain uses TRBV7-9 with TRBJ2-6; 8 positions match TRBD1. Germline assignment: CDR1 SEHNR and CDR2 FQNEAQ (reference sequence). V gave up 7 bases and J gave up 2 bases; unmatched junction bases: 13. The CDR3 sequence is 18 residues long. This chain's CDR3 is CASIPPGQDITGANVLTF. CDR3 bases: TGTGCCAGCATCCCCCCGGGACAGGATATTACTGGGGCCAACGTCCTGACTTTC.